This entry lists 11 T cell receptor beta chains sequenced from one sample in a study of T cells in Graves' hyperthyroidism and ophthalmopathy. The CDR3 regions of TCR beta were amplified from RNA transcripts. During a first-round RT-PCR of the TCR CDR3, the HTBI primer set was used. TCRdb independently ran MiXCR on the multiplex PCR reads; one entry per CDR3 protein. The table records about 640,000 distinct CDR3 sequences, around 21% of them present only once. The sample comprised blood. Every receptor here comes from a man aged 25 to 45 with Graves' ophthalmopathy.

V gene TRBV20-1 combines with J gene TRBJ2-7; 11 nucleotides agree with TRBD2. CDR3 length: 18 amino acids. With V trimmed by 0 bases and J by 2 bases, 12 bases remained unmatched. Germline lookup yields CDR1 DFQATT and CDR2 SNEGSKA (reference sequence). CDR3 sequence reads: CSARDRGGTSGFPYEQYF. The CDR3 DNA is TGCAGTGCTAGAGATCGGGGGGGGACTAGCGGTTTTCCCTACGAGCAGTACTTC.

The chain links TRBV29-1 to TRBJ2-5; D uncertain. CDR3 length equals 14 residues. V was trimmed by 0 bases and J by 1 base, leaving 9 bases between them. Germline CDR1 reads SQVTM; CDR2 reads ANQGSEA. The chain's CDR3 is CSVEDPRPQETQYF. CDR3 nucleotides: TGCAGCGTTGAAGATCCCAGACCCCAAGAGACCCAGTACTTC.

This clonotype was picked up many times. The rearrangement links TRBV6-1 to TRBJ1-1, with D uncertain. The CDR3 spans 14 residues. V was clipped by 7 bases and J by 4 bases, with 16 bases between them. Germline CDR1 is MNHNS and CDR2 is SASEGT. The CDR3 sequence is CASTLGGRATEAFF. CDR3 DNA: TGTGCCAGCACCCTCGGCGGGAGGGCCACTGAAGCTTTCTTT.

This clonotype was seen repeatedly, ten times or more. The chain recombines TRBV6-2 or TRBV6-3 with TRBJ1-1; D unresolved. Trimming left V 2 bases short and J 1 base short, with 11 bases between. The length of the CDR3 is 15 residues. Germline V gene sequence: CDR1 MNHEY, CDR2 SVGEGT. CDR3: CASSYPDLWNTEAFF. In DNA, the CDR3 is TGTGCCAGCAGTTACCCGGACCTATGGAACACTGAAGCTTTCTTT.

This CDR3 is CASSETGQGNQPQHF. The DNA of the CDR3 is TGTGCCAGCAGCGAAACGGGACAGGGCAATCAGCCCCAGCATTTT. The rearrangement joins TRBV9 to TRBJ1-5; 8 nucleotides match TRBD1. J lost 2 bases, V lost 3 bases, and 4 bases had no gene match. CDR3 size: 15 residues. Germline V gene sequence: CDR1 SGDLS, CDR2 YYNGEE. The entire variable domain, with the rest obtained from reference TRBV9 and TRBJ1-5, is as follows: DSGVTQTPKHLITATGQRVTLRCSPRSGDLSVYWYQQSLDQGLQFLIQYYNGEERAKGNILERFSAQQFPDLHSELNLSSLELGDSALYFCASSETGQGNQPQHFGDGTRLSIL.

This clonotype was counted a single time. A much larger clone differs by one base, so this may be a read error. The chain employs TRBV7-9 and TRBJ2-5; D is perhaps TRBD1 or TRBD2 (5 bases each). The DNA end lines up better with TRBJ2-1; the J call may be wrong. The CDR3 runs 15 residues. Germline CDR1 SEHNR, CDR2 FQNEAQ (reference sequence). CDR3 sequence: CASSPPGRSQETQFF. The CDR3 DNA is TGTGCCAGCAGCCCTCCGGGACGGTCACAAGAGACCCAGTTCTTC.

About this clonotype itself: This clone may be a read error of a much larger clone one base away. The conserved closing phenylalanine or tryptophan is absent in this CDR3, likely reflecting a read error. V usage is TRBV30 and J usage is TRBJ1-6; maybe TRBD1 (5 bases). Trimming removed 2 bases from V and 6 bases from J, with 20 bases in between. The CDR3 sequence is 17 residues long. Germline V gives CDR1 GTSNPN, CDR2 SVGIG (reference sequence). For the CDR3, the DNA is TGTGCCTGGAGTCTCTCGCGGGACCTTGGGTTTAATTCACCCCTCCACTCT. Translation gives CAWSLSRDLGFNSPLHS.

This clonotype appeared many times. The chain employs TRBV28 and TRBJ2-5, with 7 bases aligning to TRBD2. Germline V gene lookup returns CDR1 MDHEN and CDR2 SYDVKM. This CDR3 has 17 residues. J gave up 5 bases and V 5 bases, and 17 bases lay outside the gene matches. The CDR3 nucleotides are TGTGCCAGCAGTCCCATCCCCTTTAAGAGGGAGGGTGAGACCCAGTACTTC. Amino acid sequence: CASSPIPFKREGETQYF.

This clonotype was found many times. The chain is built from TRBV2 and TRBJ2-2; 14 bases match TRBD2. The germline gives CDR1 SNHLY, CDR2 FYNNEI. The V and J ends lost 8 bases and 5 bases, in that order; junction bases with no gene match: 1. There are 14 residues in the CDR3. The CDR3 here is CASGTSGRTGELFF. The CDR3 nucleotides are TGTGCCAGCGGGACTAGCGGGAGAACCGGGGAGCTGTTTTTT.

This chain links TRBV25-1 with TRBJ2-3; D is possibly TRBD2 (5 bases). The CDR3 sequence is 12 residues long. Trimming stripped 6 bases from V and 5 bases from J, with 9 bases between. The V gene's germline CDR1 is MGHDK and CDR2 SYGVNS. The CDR3 DNA reads TGTGCCAGCAGGGGAGACGGAGATACGCAGTATTTT. It specifies CASRGDGDTQYF.

The chain is built from TRBV7-3 and TRBJ2-1, with TRBD2 matching 10 bases. From germline, CDR1 is SGHTA and CDR2 FQGTGA. The CDR3 extends over 15 amino acids. Germline trimming cut 2 bases from V and 8 bases from J; bases unmatched to any gene: 6. Written as DNA, the CDR3 is TGTGCCAGCAGCTTATTAGGGACTAGCGTCGATGAGCAGTTCTTC. It codes for CASSLLGTSVDEQFF.